This passage covers 32 T cell receptor beta chains from one sample sequenced in a study of cytomegalovirus exposure and HLA in healthy donors. PCR employed 60 Vbeta and 13 Jbeta primers. Produced via immunoSEQ multiplex PCR; TCRdb's table is partial and in-frame only. The table includes 100,000 to 150,000 clones, about 62% detected once. The sample consisted of PBMCs. These receptors were taken from a woman between 40 and 50 years old in good health and CMV-seropositive.

This clone was counted only a few times. The CDR3 DNA reads as TGCGCCAGCAGCTTAGTAGCGGGAGTCACCGGGGAGCTGTTTTTT. Translating gives CASSLVAGVTGELFF. This chain uses TRBV5-1 with TRBJ2-2; 9 bases are a match to TRBD2. Losses at the gene ends were 2 bases for V and 4 bases for J; bases not matched to a gene: 3. The germline V gene has CDR1 SGHRS and CDR2 YFSETQ. CDR3 length equals 15 residues.

This clone was seen more than once but under ten times. CDR3 bases: TGTGCCAGCATGGGGGGGGTGGAGATGAACACTGAAGCTTTCTTT. Translated, it gives CASMGGVEMNTEAFF. This sequence joins TRBV6-1 and TRBJ1-1, with a possible D match to TRBD1 (5 bases). Trimming cost V 7 bases and J 0 bases, with 15 bases left between them. CDR1 is MNHNS and CDR2 is SASEGT in the germline V gene. There are 15 residues in the CDR3.

V is TRBV4-1 and J is TRBJ2-1, with 10 bases identical to TRBD1. Germline V gives CDR1 MGHRA, CDR2 YSYEKL. V shed 1 base and J 5 bases; nucleotides not matched to a gene: 5. The length of the CDR3 is 16 residues. CDR3 in DNA: TGCGCCAGCAGCCAAGGGGGACAGGGGCGGCACAATGAGCAGTTCTTC. This encodes CASSQGGQGRHNEQFF.

The V and J genes are TRBV10-3 and TRBJ1-2; 7 bases line up with TRBD1. V lost 6 bases, J lost 3 bases, and 7 bases stayed unmatched. Germline assignment: CDR1 ENHRY and CDR2 SYGVKD. This CDR3 spans 14 amino acids. Here the CDR3 DNA reads TGTGCCATCAGCCATGGGACAGACTACTATGGCTACACCTTC. Translation gives CAISHGTDYYGYTF.

This clone has just a few counts. The rearrangement uses TRBV2 and TRBJ1-3, with no clear D. Per the germline V gene, CDR1 is SNHLY and CDR2 is FYNNEI. CDR3 length: 12 amino acids. Deletions cut 7 bases from V and 6 bases from J, with 10 bases between. CDR3 sequence (DNA): TGTGCCAGCAAGCGAAGCGAAAACACCATATATTTT. The encoded protein is CASKRSENTIYF.

In the case of this clone: At one of its ends the junction is not consistent with the germline gene, which may arise from a read error. The chain uses TRBV7-8 and TRBJ1-1, with D hard to call. CDR1 and CDR2 from the germline V gene are SGHVS and FQNEAQ. The CDR3 runs to 14 residues. CDR3 amino acids: CAGSSTEKNTEAFF. As DNA, the CDR3 is TGTGCCGGCAGCTCAACAGAAAAGAACACTGAAGCTTTCTTT. The full variable domain, its missing parts supplied by reference TRBV7-8 and TRBJ1-1, is GAGVSQSPRYKVAKRGQDVALRCDPISGHVSLFWYQQALGQGPEFLTYFQNEAQLDKSGLPSDRFFAERPEGSVSTLKIQRTQQEDSAVYLCAGSSTEKNTEAFFGQGTRLTVV.

The chain recombines TRBV7-2 with TRBJ1-5; no firm D call. The CDR3 runs 15 residues. Germline loops: CDR1 SGHTA, CDR2 FQGNSA. Trimming took off 5 bases at V and 1 base at J, with 12 bases between the two ends. The CDR3 coding sequence is TGTGCCAGCAGCAGCCATAGTTCCAGCAATCAGCCCCAGCATTTT. Translating it yields CASSSHSSSNQPQHF.

The chain combines TRBV7-9 with TRBJ2-2; D remains unclear. This CDR3 is built from 16 residues. Germline V gives CDR1 SEHNR, CDR2 FQNEAQ (reference sequence). The V end lost 0 bases, the J end lost 0 bases, and 8 bases lay between the germline ends. The CDR3 sequence is CASSLASRSNTGELFF. The CDR3 region has the DNA TGTGCCAGCAGCTTAGCGTCCAGGTCGAACACCGGGGAGCTGTTTTTT.

The chain recombines TRBV30 with TRBJ2-5, with 9 bases lining up with TRBD1. The CDR3 sequence is 15 residues long. Germline lookup yields CDR1 GTSNPN and CDR2 SVGIG (reference sequence). The V segment lost 4 bases and the J segment 1 base; nucleotides outside the gene matches: 7. The CDR3 is CAWKSGTGRQETQYF. The CDR3 bases are TGTGCCTGGAAGTCCGGGACAGGGCGCCAAGAGACCCAGTACTTC.

V gene TRBV29-1 combines with J gene TRBJ2-3, with D uncertain. Germline CDR1 SQVTM, CDR2 ANQGSEA. The CDR3 loop spans 14 amino acids. Between the trimmed V and J ends, which lost 7 bases and 2 bases, there was a span of 16 bases. The CDR3 sequence is CSALLPPPTDTQYF. CDR3 bases: TGCAGCGCCCTTCTACCTCCCCCCACAGATACGCAGTATTTT.

The chain is built from TRBV11-2 and TRBJ1-1; D gene ambiguous. V was pared by 5 bases and J by 4 bases, with 17 bases between. CDR3 length: 15 amino acids. The germline V gene encodes CDR1 SGHAT and CDR2 FQNNGV. CDR3 coding DNA: TGTGCCAGCAGCCAAGATCTAGCAGGATCCACTGAAGCTTTCTTT. As protein: CASSQDLAGSTEAFF.

This chain connects TRBV6-1 to TRBJ1-5; D ambiguous. Trimming removed 5 bases at V and 2 bases at J, with 10 bases between. This CDR3 has 14 residues. The V gene's germline CDR1 is MNHNS and CDR2 SASEGT. This CDR3 is CASSIAGGNQPQHF. CDR3 DNA: TGTGCCAGCAGTATCGCCGGAGGCAATCAGCCCCAGCATTTT.

V and J are TRBV30 and TRBJ2-7; no clear D gene. Between the trimmed V and J ends, which lost 3 bases and 4 bases, there was a span of 10 bases. The CDR3 is 12 residues long. Germline lookup yields CDR1 GTSNPN and CDR2 SVGIG (reference sequence). CDR3 nucleotides: TGTGCCTGGAGGATAGCCGGTTACGAGCAGTACTTC. This translates into CAWRIAGYEQYF.

The CDR3 DNA reads TGTGCCAGCAGTTTCGGAGCTGGTGGCTACACCTTC. As protein: CASSFGAGGYTF. This chain joins TRBV28 and TRBJ1-2, with D hard to call. Germline-derived CDR1 and CDR2 are MDHEN and SYDVKM. V dropped 3 bases and J dropped 7 bases, with 9 bases sitting between them. The CDR3 extends over 12 amino acids.

A few counts support this clone. V usage is TRBV2 and J usage is TRBJ1-2; D may be TRBD1 (5 bases). Germline CDR1 SNHLY, CDR2 FYNNEI. The ends were cut back, 1 base at V and 4 bases at J, with 22 bases in the middle. This CDR3 spans 18 amino acids. Here the CDR3 DNA reads TGTGCCAGCAGTGAAGAAGGGTTGGCCAGGGCTGCAGGCTATGGCTACACCTTC. As protein: CASSEEGLARAAGYGYTF.

With regard to this clone: Additional DNA sequences in this sample encode the identical CDR3. This chain links TRBV6-5 with TRBJ2-7, with a tentative D call TRBD2 (5 bases). Germline CDR1 reads MNHEY; CDR2 reads SVGAGI. The CDR3 covers 13 residues. Trimming took off 2 bases at V and 2 bases at J, with 7 bases between the two ends. The CDR3 loop is CASSYPGTYEQYF. The CDR3 coding sequence is TGTGCCAGCAGTTACCCGGGAACCTACGAGCAGTACTTC.

The V gene is TRBV5-1, the J gene TRBJ1-1, with D uncertain. Germline V gene lookup returns CDR1 SGHRS and CDR2 YFSETQ. V was trimmed by 1 base and J by 2 bases, leaving 9 bases between them. This CDR3 region has 14 residues. Here the CDR3 DNA reads TGCGCCAGCAGCTTGTTAGAATCCAACACTGAAGCTTTCTTT. This translates into CASSLLESNTEAFF.

The V gene is TRBV10-3, the J gene TRBJ1-2, with no clear D. Per germline, CDR1 ENHRY and CDR2 SYGVKD. Between the trimmed V and J ends, which lost 2 bases and 3 bases, there was a span of 13 bases. CDR3 size: 15 residues. The CDR3 DNA reads as TGTGCCATCAGTGAGAAGGGAGGGTTCGACTATGGCTACACCTTC. This codes for CAISEKGGFDYGYTF.

The chain carries TRBV14 and TRBJ2-7; weak D call: TRBD1 (5 bases). CDR3 size: 13 residues. V shed 5 bases and J shed 5 bases, with 13 bases lying between them. CDR1 and CDR2 (germline): SGHDN, FVKESK. CDR3 residues: CASSVPGRNEQYF. CDR3 nucleotides: TGTGCCAGCAGCGTCCCAGGGCGCAACGAGCAGTACTTC.

This clone has a handful of counts. Here the CDR3 DNA reads TGTGCCAGCAGCTTTCAGGGGGACACTGAAGCTTTCTTT. Amino acid sequence: CASSFQGDTEAFF. The chain employs TRBV9 and TRBJ1-1, with 7 nucleotides matching TRBD1. CDR1 is SGDLS, CDR2 YYNGEE, per germline. With 4 bases clipped from V and 3 bases from J, the junction kept 3 bases outside the gene matches. This CDR3 comprises 13 residues.

The rearrangement links TRBV28 to TRBJ1-5; no clear D gene. Germline-derived CDR1 and CDR2 are MDHEN and SYDVKM. There are 12 residues in the CDR3. V was shortened by 6 bases and J by 11 bases, with 14 bases between the two germline ends. This CDR3 reads CASSQEGRAQHF. The CDR3 coding sequence is TGTGCCAGCAGCCAAGAAGGGCGGGCCCAGCATTTT.

The chain couples TRBV28 to TRBJ2-3; TRBD2 might be the D (6 bases). Germline CDR1 MDHEN, CDR2 SYDVKM. The germline V and J ends were trimmed by 7 bases and 6 bases, with 26 bases remaining between them. The CDR3 runs to 17 residues. The CDR3 DNA is TGTGCCAGCACCACCAGTAGGGCTAGCGAGTTGGTGGATACGCAGTATTTT. Protein: CASTTSRASELVDTQYF.

V usage is TRBV6-6 and J usage is TRBJ2-1; TRBD1 aligns across 12 bases. CDR1 is MNHNY and CDR2 is SVGAGI in the germline V gene (reference sequence). V lost 7 bases and J lost 7; bases outside the gene matches: 8. CDR3 size: 15 residues. The CDR3 DNA is TGTGCCAGCATCAAAGGGGACAGGGGGCTGAATGAGCAGTTCTTC. Protein sequence: CASIKGDRGLNEQFF.

J is TRBJ2-3 and V is TRBV27; 16 bases map to TRBD2. The CDR3 is 19 amino acids. The junction had 10 bases not matched to a gene; V was cut back by 6 bases and J by 1 base. The germline gives CDR1 MNHEY, CDR2 SMNVEV (reference sequence). The CDR3 sequence is CASRPGLAGGTWGTDTQYF. CDR3 bases: TGTGCCAGCAGGCCGGGACTAGCGGGAGGGACGTGGGGCACAGATACGCAGTATTTT.

Here the CDR3 DNA reads TGCGCCAGCAGCTATAGCGGGAGCGGGCAATCCTACGAGCAGTACTTC. Its protein is CASSYSGSGQSYEQYF. This rearrangement joins TRBV5-1 to TRBJ2-7, with 9 bases matching TRBD2. Per the germline V gene, CDR1 is SGHRS and CDR2 is YFSETQ. This CDR3 contains 16 residues. Trimming removed 3 bases from V and 1 base from J; junction bases left unmatched: 8. Drawing the rest from reference TRBV5-1 and TRBJ2-7, the complete variable domain is KAGVTQTPRYLIKTRGQQVTLSCSPISGHRSVSWYQQTPGQGLQFLFEYFSETQRNKGNFPGRFSGRQFSNSRSEMNVSTLELGDSALYLCASSYSGSGQSYEQYFGPGTRLTVT.

This chain uses TRBV7-9 with TRBJ2-1; possibly TRBD2 for D (6 bases). The CDR3 consists of 11 residues. The V end was cut by 4 bases, the J end by 13 bases, with 11 bases between. The germline gives CDR1 SEHNR, CDR2 FQNEAQ (reference sequence). The CDR3 DNA is TGTGCCAGCAGCTCCCTACTAGCCCAGTTCTTC. Its protein product is CASSSLLAQFF.

The gene calls are TRBV5-1 and TRBJ2-3; possibly TRBD1 for D (6 bases). This CDR3 spans 16 amino acids. Germline V gene sequence: CDR1 SGHRS, CDR2 YFSETQ. V dropped 1 base and J dropped 5 bases, with 17 bases sitting between them. In nucleotides, the CDR3 is TGCGCCAGCAGCTTGACCGCCTTCAGACAGGTAGATACGCAGTATTTT. Amino acids: CASSLTAFRQVDTQYF.

This clone was seen only a few times. This chain uses TRBV5-1 with TRBJ2-1; a weak D match, TRBD1 (6 bases). The length of the CDR3 is 13 residues. With 3 bases removed from V and 7 bases from J, the gap between germline ends came to 11 bases. Looked up from germline, CDR1 is SGHRS and CDR2 is YFSETQ. The DNA of the CDR3 is TGCGCCAGCAGCTACTACAGGGCGAATGAGCAGTTCTTC. Amino acid sequence: CASSYYRANEQFF.

This clone has only a few counts. The chain carries TRBV6-1 and TRBJ1-5; no clear D. The CDR3 contains 17 residues. V shed 0 bases and J shed 0 bases, with 12 bases lying between them. From germline, CDR1 is MNHNS and CDR2 SASEGT. CDR3 sequence reads: CASSEAYGGPSNQPQHF. In nucleotides, the CDR3 is TGTGCCAGCAGTGAAGCGTACGGAGGCCCTAGCAATCAGCCCCAGCATTTT.

The chain is built from TRBV19 and TRBJ2-5, with 9 bases lining up with TRBD2. The J call may be in error: the DNA end matches TRBJ2-7 better. In germline, CDR1 is LNHDA, CDR2 SQIVND (reference sequence). The CDR3 totals 14 residues. DNA for the CDR3: TGTGCCTCCAGTACTTCTAGCGGGGCCTACGAGCAGTACTTC. It encodes CASSTSSGAYEQYF.

V usage is TRBV2 and J usage is TRBJ2-1; 7 bases agree with TRBD2. Trimming at V came to 3 bases and at J to 7 bases, leaving 9 bases not matched to a gene. Germline-derived CDR1 and CDR2 are SNHLY and FYNNEI. The CDR3 loop spans 15 amino acids. The CDR3 loop reads CASSEYWEGTNEQFF. CDR3 bases: TGTGCCAGCAGTGAGTACTGGGAGGGGACGAATGAGCAGTTCTTC.

The CDR3 loop reads CASSLVAVPTDTQYF. CDR3 nucleotides: TGTGCCAGCAGCTTGGTGGCAGTGCCCACAGATACGCAGTATTTT. The rearrangement uses TRBV5-5 and TRBJ2-3; no definite D call. The CDR3 loop spans 15 amino acids. Trimming removed 0 bases from V and 2 bases from J, with 10 bases in between. CDR1 is SGHKS, CDR2 YYEKEE, per germline (reference sequence).